This T cell receptor (beta chain) was captured in a study of blood T cell repertoires in COVID-19. About the study: The samples span acute and convalescent COVID-19 from the United States, Italy and Spain.

Germline lookup yields CDR1 GTSNPN and CDR2 SVGIG (reference sequence). The CDR3 loop spans 12 amino acids. Trimming shortened V by 2 bases and J by 3 bases, and 7 bases separated the two germline ends. Participants were aged about 18 to 100 years from some 24 US areas. Original methodology: Quantification of nucleated cells was approximated via reference gene primer amplification. Here immunoSEQ multiplex PCR was the method, and the copy in TCRdb shows in-frame clones only, minus some. The DNA was the basis for D and trimming; V, J and clone size are from that table. Of under 250,000 clones listed, roughly 83% are singletons.

The chain employs TRBV30 and TRBJ1-2; D gene unclear. Sequencing was performed on PBMCs or T cells enriched from blood (not recorded which). This TCR was recovered from a woman between 40 and 55 years old with acute COVID-19. This chain's CDR3 is CAWSPPDYGYTF. The CDR3 DNA sequence: TGTGCCTGGAGTCCACCAGACTATGGCTACACCTTC.